The clone carrying this T cell receptor (beta chain) was observed a single time. As yet, its antigen is unknown. Some clones are missing from TCRdb's copy, which holds only in-frame ones; the method was immunoSEQ multiplex PCR. The sample gives about 64,000 clones, over 60% of which show up once; 0.88% is in the top ten. This CDR3 has 13 residues. The V gene's germline CDR1 is SGHRS and CDR2 YFSETQ. The data were obtained in a study of memory CD4+ T cells and cytomegalovirus serostatus. Whole-study context: Donors were healthy Belgian adults, several CMV seropositive and 24 seronegative.

Study-wide results and limits: CD4+ memory repertoires contained about 40% of the roughly 150 reported CMV TCRbeta sequences. CMV serostatus prediction reached median AUC approximately 0.96, or 0.89 with US-trained model. The CMV-associated TCR signature appears largely within the CD4+ memory repertoire.

Single viable CD3+CD4+CD8-CD45RO+ cells were sorted as the memory CD4+ T cells. Sample: memory CD4+ T cells from blood. This chain links TRBV5-1 with TRBJ2-5; D uncertain. The J call may not be correct, given that the DNA end is closer to TRBJ2-7. The receptor's source is an adult in good health and CMV-seronegative. DNA of the CDR3: TGCGCCAGCTCGATGGTGGGGTCCTACGAGCAGTACTTC. Encoded protein: CASSMVGSYEQYF.